This TCR beta chain was captured by sequencing in a study of OX40 agonist ivuxolimab in advanced cancers. The overall study: Patients' therapy was ivuxolimab, an antibody that acts as an agonist of OX40 (CD134). Each dose-escalation patient presented with hepatocellular carcinoma, melanoma, renal cell or head and neck cancer. Partial responses were recorded for three patients, including one with hepatocellular carcinoma and two with cutaneous melanoma.

Remarks on this clone: As yet, its antigen is unknown.

Profiled with immunoSEQ multiplex PCR; TCRdb holds only in-frame clones, not every one. Seen here are 20,000 to 25,000 clones, approximately 87% observed once, and the top ten hold 50% to 55%. Germline V gives CDR1 LGHNA, CDR2 YSLEER. Trimming pared 0 bases from V and 8 bases from J, leaving 14 bases between. This CDR3 has 15 residues. Study-wide results and limits: By week 6 at 0.1 to 3.0 mg/kg, blood CD4+ and CD8+ T cells had expanded clonally.

The rearrangement links TRBV4-3 to TRBJ1-5; D is possibly TRBD1 (5 bases). This TCR came from an adult with an advanced solid tumor such as melanoma, head and neck, liver or kidney cancer. The source material was CD4+ or CD8+ T cells sorted from blood, sampled in a trial of the OX40 agonist ivuxolimab. For the CDR3, the DNA is TGCGCCAGCAGCCAAGATCTGAGGGGAGGTAAGCCCCAGCATTTT. This codes for CASSQDLRGGKPQHF.